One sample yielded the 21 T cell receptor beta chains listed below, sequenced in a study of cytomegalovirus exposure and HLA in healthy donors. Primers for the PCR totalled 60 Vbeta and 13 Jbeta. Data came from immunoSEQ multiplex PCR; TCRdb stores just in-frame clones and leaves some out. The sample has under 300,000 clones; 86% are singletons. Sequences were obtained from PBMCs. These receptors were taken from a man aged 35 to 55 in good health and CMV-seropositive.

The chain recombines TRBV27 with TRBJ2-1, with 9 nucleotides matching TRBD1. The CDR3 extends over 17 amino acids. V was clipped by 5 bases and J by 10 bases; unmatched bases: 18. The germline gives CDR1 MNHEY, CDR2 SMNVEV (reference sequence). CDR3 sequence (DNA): TGTGCCAGCAGTCGAACAACCGGGACAGGGACGCTCACCGAGCAGTTCTTC. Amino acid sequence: CASSRTTGTGTLTEQFF.

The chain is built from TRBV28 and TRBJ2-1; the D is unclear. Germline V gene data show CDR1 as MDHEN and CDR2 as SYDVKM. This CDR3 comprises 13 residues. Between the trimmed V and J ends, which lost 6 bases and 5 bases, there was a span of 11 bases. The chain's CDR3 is CASRYPPDNEQFF. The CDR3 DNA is TGTGCCAGCAGGTATCCTCCGGACAATGAGCAGTTCTTC. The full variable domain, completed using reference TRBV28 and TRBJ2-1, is DVKVTQSSRYLVKRTGEKVFLECVQDMDHENMFWYRQDPGLGLRLIYFSYDVKMKEKGDIPEGYSVSREKKERFSLILESASTNQTSMYLCASRYPPDNEQFFGPGTRLTVL.

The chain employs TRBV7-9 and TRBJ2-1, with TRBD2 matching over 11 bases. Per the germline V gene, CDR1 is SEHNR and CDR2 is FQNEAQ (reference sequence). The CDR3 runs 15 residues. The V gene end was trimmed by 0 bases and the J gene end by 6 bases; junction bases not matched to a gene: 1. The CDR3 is CASSLAGLAVNEQFF. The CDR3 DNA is TGTGCCAGCAGCTTAGCGGGACTAGCGGTCAATGAGCAGTTCTTC.

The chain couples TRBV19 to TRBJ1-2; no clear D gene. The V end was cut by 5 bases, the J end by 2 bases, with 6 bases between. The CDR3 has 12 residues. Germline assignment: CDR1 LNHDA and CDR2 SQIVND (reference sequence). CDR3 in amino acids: CASSVRNYGYTF. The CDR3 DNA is TGTGCCAGTAGTGTCAGGAACTATGGCTACACCTTC.

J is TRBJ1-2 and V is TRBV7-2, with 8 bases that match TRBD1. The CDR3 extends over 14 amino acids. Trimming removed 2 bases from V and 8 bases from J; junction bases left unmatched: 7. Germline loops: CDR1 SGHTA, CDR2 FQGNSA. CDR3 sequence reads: CASSLFQGAEGYTF. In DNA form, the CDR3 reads TGTGCCAGCAGCTTATTTCAGGGGGCAGAGGGCTACACCTTC. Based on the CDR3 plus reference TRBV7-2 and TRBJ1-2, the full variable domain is GAGVSQSPSNKVTEKGKDVELRCDPISGHTALYWYRQSLGQGLEFLIYFQGNSAPDKSGLPSDRFSAERTGGSVSTLTIQRTQQEDSAVYLCASSLFQGAEGYTFGSGTRLTVV.

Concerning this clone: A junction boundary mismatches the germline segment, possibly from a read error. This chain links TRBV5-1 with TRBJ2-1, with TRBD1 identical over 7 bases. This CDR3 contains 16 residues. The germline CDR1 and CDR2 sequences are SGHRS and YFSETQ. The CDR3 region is CASRLAVIGTDNEQFF. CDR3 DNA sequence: TGCGCCAGCAGATTGGCGGTAATCGGGACAGACAATGAGCAGTTCTTC.

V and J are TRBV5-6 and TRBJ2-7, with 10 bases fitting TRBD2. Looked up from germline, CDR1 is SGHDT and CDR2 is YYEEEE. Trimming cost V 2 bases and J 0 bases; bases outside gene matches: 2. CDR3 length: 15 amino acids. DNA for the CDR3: TGTGCCAGCAGCTTTTGGACTAGCGGCTCCTACGAGCAGTACTTC. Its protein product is CASSFWTSGSYEQYF.

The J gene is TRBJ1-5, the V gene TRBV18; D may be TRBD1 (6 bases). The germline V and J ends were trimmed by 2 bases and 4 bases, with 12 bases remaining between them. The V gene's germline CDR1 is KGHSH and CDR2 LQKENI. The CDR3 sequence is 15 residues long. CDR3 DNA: TGTGCCAGCTCACCATTAGGAACAGGGAATCAGCCCCAGCATTTT. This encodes CASSPLGTGNQPQHF. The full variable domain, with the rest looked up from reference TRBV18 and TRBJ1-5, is NAGVMQNPRHLVRRRGQEARLRCSPMKGHSHVYWYRQLPEEGLKFMVYLQKENIIDESGMPKERFSAEFPKEGPSILRIQQVVRGDSAAYFCASSPLGTGNQPQHFGDGTRLSIL.

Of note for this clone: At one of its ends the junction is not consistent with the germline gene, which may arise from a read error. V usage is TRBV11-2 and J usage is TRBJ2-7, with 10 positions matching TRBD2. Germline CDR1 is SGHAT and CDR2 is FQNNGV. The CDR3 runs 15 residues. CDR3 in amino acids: CASSFPSGSSHEQYF. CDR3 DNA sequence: TGTGCCAGCAGCTTCCCTAGCGGGAGCTCCCACGAGCAGTACTTC.

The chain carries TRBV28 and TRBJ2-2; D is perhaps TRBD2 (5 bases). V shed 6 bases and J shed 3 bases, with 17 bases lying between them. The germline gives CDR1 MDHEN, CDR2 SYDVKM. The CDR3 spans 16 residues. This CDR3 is CASRQLVGSYTGELFF. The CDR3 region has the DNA TGTGCCAGCAGGCAACTAGTCGGGTCCTACACCGGGGAGCTGTTTTTT.

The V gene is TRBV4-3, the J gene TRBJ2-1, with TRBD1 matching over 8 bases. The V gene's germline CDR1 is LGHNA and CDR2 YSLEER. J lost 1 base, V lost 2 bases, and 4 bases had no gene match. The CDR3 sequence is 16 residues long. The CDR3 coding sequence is TGCGCCAGCAGCCAACCGACAGGGGCATCCTACAATGAGCAGTTCTTC. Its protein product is CASSQPTGASYNEQFF.

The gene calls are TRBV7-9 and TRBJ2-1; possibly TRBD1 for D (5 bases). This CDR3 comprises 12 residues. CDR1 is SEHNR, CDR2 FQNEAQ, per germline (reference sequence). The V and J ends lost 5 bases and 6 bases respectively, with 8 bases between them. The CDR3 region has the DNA TGTGCCAGCAGCGCAGGGTCCAATGAGCAGTTCTTC. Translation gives CASSAGSNEQFF.

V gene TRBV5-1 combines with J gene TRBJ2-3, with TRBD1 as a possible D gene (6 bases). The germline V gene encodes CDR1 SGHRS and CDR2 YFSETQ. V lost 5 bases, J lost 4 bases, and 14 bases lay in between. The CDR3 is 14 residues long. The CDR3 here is CASRGRGIADTQYF. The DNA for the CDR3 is TGCGCCAGCAGAGGCAGGGGAATAGCAGATACGCAGTATTTT.

CDR3 DNA: TGTGCCAGCCTCAGCGGGAGGTGGGAGCAGTACTTC. This codes for CASLSGRWEQYF. This chain connects TRBV28 to TRBJ2-7; 9 bases fit TRBD2. This CDR3 contains 12 residues. Germline loops: CDR1 MDHEN, CDR2 SYDVKM. V gave up 8 bases and J gave up 7 bases; unmatched junction bases: 6.

CDR3 sequence reads: CASSLGLVGGETQYF. The DNA of the CDR3 is TGTGCCAGCTCCCTGGGACTAGTGGGTGGTGAGACCCAGTACTTC. The chain joins TRBV7-2 to TRBJ2-5, with 8 nucleotides matching TRBD2. The length of the CDR3 is 15 residues. Unmatched junction bases numbered 13, after V lost 8 bases and J lost 5 bases. In germline, CDR1 is SGHTA, CDR2 FQGNSA.

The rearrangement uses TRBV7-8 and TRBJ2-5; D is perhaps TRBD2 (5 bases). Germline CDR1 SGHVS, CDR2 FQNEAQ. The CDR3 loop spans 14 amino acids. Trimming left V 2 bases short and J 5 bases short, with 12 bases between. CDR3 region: CASSLSTGEETQYF. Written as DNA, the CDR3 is TGTGCCAGCAGCTTATCCACCGGGGAGGAGACCCAGTACTTC.

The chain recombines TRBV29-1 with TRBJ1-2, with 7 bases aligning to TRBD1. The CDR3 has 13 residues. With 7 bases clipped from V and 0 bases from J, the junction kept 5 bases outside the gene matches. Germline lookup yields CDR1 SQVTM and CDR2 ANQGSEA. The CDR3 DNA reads TGCAGCGCCCGGGACAGTACTAACTATGGCTACACCTTC. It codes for CSARDSTNYGYTF.

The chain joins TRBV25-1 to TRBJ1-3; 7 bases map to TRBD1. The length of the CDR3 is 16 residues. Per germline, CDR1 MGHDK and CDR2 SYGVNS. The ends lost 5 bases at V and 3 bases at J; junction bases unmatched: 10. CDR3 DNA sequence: TGTGCCAGCAGTCTTTCAGGGGGGCCGGGTGGAAACACCATATATTTT. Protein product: CASSLSGGPGGNTIYF.

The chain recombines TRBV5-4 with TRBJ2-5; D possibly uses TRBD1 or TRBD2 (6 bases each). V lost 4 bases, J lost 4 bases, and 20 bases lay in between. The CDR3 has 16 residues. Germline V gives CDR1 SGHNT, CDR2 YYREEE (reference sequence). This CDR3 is CASSLGGQRVPETQYF. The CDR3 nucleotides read TGTGCCAGCAGCCTGGGAGGACAGAGGGTTCCAGAGACCCAGTACTTC.

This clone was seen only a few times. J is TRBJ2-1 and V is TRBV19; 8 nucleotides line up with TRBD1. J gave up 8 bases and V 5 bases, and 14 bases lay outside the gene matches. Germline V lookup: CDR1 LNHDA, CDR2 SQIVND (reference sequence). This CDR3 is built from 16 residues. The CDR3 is CASSLSSWTGYYEQFF. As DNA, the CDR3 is TGTGCCAGTAGTCTCTCCTCCTGGACAGGGTACTATGAGCAGTTCTTC.

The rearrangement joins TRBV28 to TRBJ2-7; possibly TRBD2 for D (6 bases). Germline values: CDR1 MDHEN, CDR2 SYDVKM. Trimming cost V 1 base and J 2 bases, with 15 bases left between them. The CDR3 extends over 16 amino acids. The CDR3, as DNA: TGTGCCAGCAGTTTATTGCGGGGAGCCGGGACCTACGAGCAGTACTTC. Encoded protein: CASSLLRGAGTYEQYF.